This T cell receptor (beta chain) derives from a study of T-cell memory formation after mild COVID-19. Across the whole study: TCR clusters mostly belonged to single donors. Study observations and caveats: Within pre-infection memory, some responding clones were found, suggesting cross-reactive memory joined.

cDNA libraries for TCR alpha and TCR beta, carrying sample barcodes and UMIs, came from 5'RACE with constant-segment primers. TCRdb reprocessed the 5' RACE reads with MiXCR, giving one entry per CDR3 protein. Altogether roughly 5,000 distinct CDR3 sequences are present, approximately 48% being singletons, with the ten largest covering 2% to 3%. The CDR3 contains 15 residues. Germline V gives CDR1 SGHRS, CDR2 YFSETQ. Trimming cost V 5 bases and J 8 bases, with 22 bases left between them. Sample share makes this clonotype medium-sized. No antigen is known for it. The origin of this receptor is an adult who had mild COVID-19 (a few samples of this study predate the infection). Cell type and time point are not known. Sequenced input: PBMCs or a T cell subset sorted from them (not recorded which). This sequence joins TRBV5-1 and TRBJ1-2; no firm D call. Here the CDR3 reads CASSSPIGPGGGYTF. DNA for the CDR3: TGCGCCAGCAGTTCCCCTATCGGCCCCGGCGGCGGCTACACCTTC.